Listed below are T cell receptor beta chains from one sample, sequenced in a study of CD8 T cells in Susac syndrome. TCRdb processed the immunoSEQ multiplex PCR reads anew with MiXCR; each CDR3 protein has one entry. The sample has 120,000 or so distinct CDR3 sequences, under 96% seen once. The sequenced sample consisted of CD4+ T cells from PBMCs. Receptors were obtained from a human donor with Susac syndrome. The CDR3 runs from the conserved cysteine through the conserved F or W. Each record gives: clone size, D gene, J gene, V gene, CDR3 DNA, CDR3 protein. A D gene is named only where the DNA matches it firmly. Clone sizes are given selectively: once, few, many, or a class where the clone is expanded.

size: .
D: .
J: TRBJ2-2
V: TRBV30
DNA: TGTGCCTGGCATCAGGAGTGGGACACCGGGGAGCTGTTTTTT
CDR3: CAWHQEWDTGELFF

size: .
D: .
J: TRBJ2-7
V: TRBV6-2/TRBV6-3
DNA: TGTGCCAGCAGTTATCATCAAGCCGGGACACCCGAAGGCGAGCAGTACTTC
CDR3: CASSYHQAGTPEGEQYF

size: .
D: TRBD1
J: TRBJ2-7
V: TRBV9
DNA: TGTGCCAGCAGCGCTCAGACAGGGACCCTTTACGAGCAGTACTTC
CDR3: CASSAQTGTLYEQYF

size: once
D: .
J: TRBJ2-3
V: TRBV5-4
DNA: TGTGCCAGCAGCTTAACAGCGGATACCACAGATACGCAGTATTTT
CDR3: CASSLTADTTDTQYF

size: .
D: .
J: TRBJ2-2
V: TRBV2
DNA: TGTGCCAGCAGTGAAGGTGTACGGACCGGGGAGCTGTTTTTT
CDR3: CASSEGVRTGELFF

size: .
D: .
J: TRBJ2-1
V: TRBV20-1
DNA: TGCAGTGCTGCACTTGAGCGGTCCTACAATGAGCAGTTCTTC
CDR3: CSAALERSYNEQFF

size: .
D: .
J: TRBJ2-1
V: TRBV28
DNA: TGTGCCAGCAGCTTAAAGAACAATGAGCAGTTCTTC
CDR3: CASSLKNNEQFF

size: .
D: TRBD2
J: TRBJ2-7
V: TRBV15
DNA: TGTGCCACCAGCCGGGGGGGCGCGAAGCATTCCTACGAGCAGTACTTC
CDR3: CATSRGGAKHSYEQYF

size: .
D: .
J: TRBJ2-5
V: TRBV11-2
DNA: TGTGCCAGCAGCATTTTCCGAGAGACCCAGTACTTC
CDR3: CASSIFRETQYF

size: .
D: TRBD2
J: TRBJ2-2
V: TRBV12-3/TRBV12-4
DNA: TGTGCCAGCGCTAGCGGGAGGCCGAACACCGGGGAGCTGTTTTTT
CDR3: CASASGRPNTGELFF